This T cell receptor (beta chain) was recovered during a study of immune characterization of retroperitoneal liposarcoma. TCRdb ran MiXCR on the PCR reads and lists one entry per CDR3 protein. The table has 2,000 to 2,500 distinct CDR3 sequences, about 35% seen once. Trimming pared 6 bases from V and 5 bases from J, leaving 22 bases between. The CDR3 totals 17 residues. Germline CDR1 and CDR2: KGHDR and SFDVKD. The chain is built from TRBV24-1 and TRBJ2-1; D tentatively reads TRBD1 or TRBD2 (6 bases each). The sequenced material came from tumor tissue. This clonotype originated in a male donor with retroperitoneal liposarcoma. The CDR3 sequence: CATSPARGQLSHNEQFF. CDR3 coding DNA: TGTGCCACCAGTCCCGCTCGGGGGCAGCTCAGTCACAATGAGCAGTTCTTC.